These 2 T cell receptor beta chains share one sample of origin, sequenced in a study of cytomegalovirus exposure and HLA in healthy donors. It was with 60 Vbeta and 13 Jbeta primers that the PCR ran. Assay used: immunoSEQ multiplex PCR; TCRdb lists only in-frame clones, some missing. The table lists about 160,000 clones, 80% to 90% of them singletons, with about 2.4% in the top ten. The sample consisted of PBMCs. The receptors originated from a male donor in good health and CMV-seronegative.

The V and J genes are TRBV5-6 and TRBJ1-1; TRBD1 matches 8 bases. V dropped 5 bases and J dropped 5; count of bases not matched to a gene: 8. Looked up from germline, CDR1 is SGHDT and CDR2 is YYEEEE. The CDR3 extends over 14 amino acids. The CDR3 DNA sequence: TGTGCCAGCAGTATAACAGGGGGTTGGACTGAAGCTTTCTTT. Amino acids: CASSITGGWTEAFF. The variable domain in full, completed from reference TRBV5-6 and TRBJ1-1, reads DAGVTQSPTHLIKTRGQQVTLRCSPKSGHDTVSWYQQALGQGPQFIFQYYEEEERQRGNFPDRFSGHQFPNYSSELNVNALLLGDSALYLCASSITGGWTEAFFGQGTRLTVV.

V is TRBV6-4 and J is TRBJ1-4; D possibly corresponds to TRBD1 (6 bases). Per the germline V gene, CDR1 is MRHNA and CDR2 is SNTAGT. The V and J ends lost 5 bases and 3 bases respectively, with 16 bases between them. This CDR3 contains 16 residues. CDR3 nucleotide sequence: TGTGCCAGCAGTAACAGGGAGGGGGAAGCTAATGAAAAACTGTTTTTT. It translates to CASSNREGEANEKLFF.